What follows are 4 T cell receptor beta chains derived from one specimen sequenced in a study of shared T cell receptors in the human thymus. Clones were read by immunoSEQ multiplex PCR, and TCRdb kept only the in-frame ones, dropping some. The sample lists about 380,000 clones, around 95% occurring once. The source material was thymocytes. Source of these receptors: a human donor.

V is TRBV10-2 and J is TRBJ2-1; 10 bases are a match to TRBD2. Germline CDR1 WSHSY, CDR2 SAAADI. This CDR3 is 18 amino acids long. Trimming cost V 6 bases and J 4 bases; bases outside gene matches: 15. CDR3 region: CASSPVVSGRSGYNEQFF. CDR3 in DNA: TGCGCCAGCAGCCCCGTGGTTAGCGGGAGGAGTGGTTACAATGAGCAGTTCTTC.

This rearrangement joins TRBV15 to TRBJ2-1; 7 bases are shared with TRBD1. CDR1 LNHNV and CDR2 YYDKDF come from the germline V gene (reference sequence). This CDR3 has 21 amino acids. Unmatched junction bases numbered 23, after V lost 1 base and J lost 5 bases. In DNA, the CDR3 is TGTGCCACCAGCAGAGTCCCTCTTACAGGGGCTTGGGGTGGGTGGGACAATGAGCAGTTCTTC. It encodes CATSRVPLTGAWGGWDNEQFF.

The V and J genes are TRBV5-6 and TRBJ2-5; D may be TRBD1 or TRBD2 (5 bases each). CDR1 SGHDT and CDR2 YYEEEE come from the germline V gene. CDR3 length: 18 residues. V lost 4 bases and J lost 2, with 24 bases in between. The CDR3 sequence: CASSPDLGGAVLQETQYF. CDR3 nucleotides: TGTGCCAGCAGCCCGGATCTTGGGGGAGCCGTTCTACAAGAGACCCAGTACTTC.

V usage is TRBV28 and J usage is TRBJ2-7, with TRBD1 as a possible D gene (6 bases). Trimming left V 3 bases short and J 3 bases short, with 33 bases between. Germline CDR1 reads MDHEN; CDR2 reads SYDVKM. The CDR3 has 21 amino acids. The chain's CDR3 is CASSFGLAPKDSSEVIYEQYF. The CDR3 region has the DNA TGTGCCAGCAGTTTCGGCCTAGCCCCCAAGGACAGTAGTGAAGTTATCTACGAGCAGTACTTC.